This T cell receptor beta chain derives from a study of blood T cells in healthy people across ages. A word on this clonotype: Its matching antigen is unknown.

Findings and limits, study-wide: Naive CD4+ cells and diversity were both higher in long-lived donors than in aged donors. Getting older went along with TCR beta diversity per million T cells dropping roughly linearly.

Looked up from germline, CDR1 is KGHSH and CDR2 is LQKENI. The length of the CDR3 is 13 residues. V was clipped by 5 bases and J by 1 base, with 8 bases between them. Primed by a sample-barcoded 5' primer and a J-beta primer mix, a second PCR proceeded for about 6 to 11 cycles. TCRdb passed the 5' RACE reads through MiXCR, listing each CDR3 protein once. The sample lists 600,000 to 850,000 distinct CDR3 sequences, approximately 43% occurring once. Sequencing was carried out using blood. The receptor was derived from a woman aged 55 to 70 in good health. V is TRBV18 and J is TRBJ2-5, with D perhaps matching TRBD1 (5 bases). In DNA form, the CDR3 reads TGTGCCAGCTCAACGACAGTCCAAGAGACCCAGTACTTC. Translated, it gives CASSTTVQETQYF.